These T cell receptor beta chains were read from a single sample in a study of tumor-infiltrating lymphocytes in primary liver carcinoma. TCRdb used MiXCR to reprocess the multiplex PCR reads, holding one entry per CDR3 protein. The sample yields 100,000 or so distinct CDR3 sequences, around three quarters seen once. Sequencing was carried out using liver tumor tissue from sampling region 5. Receptors were obtained from a woman between 55 and 75 years old with primary liver carcinoma and hepatitis B virus infection. CDR3s include the opening cysteine and the closing phenylalanine or tryptophan. D genes are given only for firm matches. Size values are once, few and many counts, or a class for expanded clones, and some rows have none.

>TRBJ2-5|NA|NA|TRBV11-2
TGTGCCAGCAGCCCCACTAGGGAGTACCAAGAGACCCAGTACTTC
CASSPTREYQETQYF
>TRBJ2-1|NA|NA|TRBV6-2/TRBV6-3
TGTGCCATCAGGACAGCGTTCAATGAGCAGTTCTTC
CAIRTAFNEQFF
>TRBJ1-1|NA|TRBD1|TRBV18
TGTGCCAGCTCACCCTGGACAGGGGCTGAAGCTTTCTTT
CASSPWTGAEAFF
>TRBJ2-1|few|NA|TRBV28
TGTGCCAGCAGTTTGGCCAGCTGGACTTACAATGAGCAGTTCTTC
CASSLASWTYNEQFF
>TRBJ2-2|medium-sized|TRBD2|TRBV11-2
TGTGCCAGCAGCTTAGGGCTAGCGGGACCCGGGGAGCTGTTTTTT
CASSLGLAGPGELFF
>TRBJ2-5|NA|TRBD2|TRBV4-2
TGCGCCAGCAGCCAAGCCTGGCGGGGGGTCCAAGAGACCCAGTACTTC
CASSQAWRGVQETQYF
>TRBJ2-2|many|NA|TRBV5-1
TGCGCCAGCAGCTTAGGGCGGGTGAACACCGGGGAGCTGTTTTTT
CASSLGRVNTGELFF
>TRBJ1-2|NA|NA|TRBV11-2
TGTGCCAGTAGCCCAGTTCGAGCTGCGGGAGGAAGGCATGGCTACACCTTC
CASSPVRAAGGRHGYTF
>TRBJ2-5|NA|TRBD2|TRBV28
TGTGCCAGCAGTAGACTAGCGGGGGGCGAGACCCAGTACTTC
CASSRLAGGETQYF
>TRBJ1-4|NA|TRBD1|TRBV10-3
TGTGCCATCAGTGACGCGGACAGGGGGATCGAAGAACTGTTTTTT
CAISDADRGIEELFF
>TRBJ1-6|NA|NA|TRBV18
TGTGCCAGCTCACTGGACAGAGCAGATAATTCACCCCTCCACTTT
CASSLDRADNSPLHF
>TRBJ2-3|NA|NA|TRBV5-6
TGCGCCAGCAGCATGTTAGGCACCTCTAGCACAGATACGCAGTATTTT
CASSMLGTSSTDTQYF
>TRBJ2-1|many|TRBD1|TRBV7-9
TGTGCCAGCAGGAACCGGGACAGGGGGCATGAGCAGTTCTTC
CASRNRDRGHEQFF
>TRBJ1-2|many|NA|TRBV28
TGTGCCAGCAGTTTCACAGGGCATAACTATGGCTACACCTTC
CASSFTGHNYGYTF
>TRBJ1-1|NA|NA|TRBV11-3
TGTGCCGGCAGTTGGGGCAGGGAAGCTCTCTTT
CAGSWGREALF
>TRBJ2-7|NA|TRBD2|TRBV14
TGTGCCAGCAGCAAAAGAGGTGGGGGGGGATCCTACAAGCAGTACTTC
CASSKRGGGGSYKQYF
>TRBJ2-1|NA|TRBD1|TRBV11-2
TGTGCCAGCAACCACCCCGACAGGGGGGGGAACGAGCAGTTCTTC
CASNHPDRGGNEQFF
>TRBJ2-1|NA|NA|TRBV11-2
TGTGCGAGCAGCCCCCGAATAGCTGGAACCTACAATGAGCAGTTCTTC
CASSPRIAGTYNEQFF
>TRBJ1-1|NA|NA|TRBV6-5
TGTGCCAGCAGTTACTCGGGCAGGGGAGGGACTGAAACTTTCTTT
CASSYSGRGGTETFF
>TRBJ2-1|few|TRBD2|TRBV10-2
TGCGCCAGCAGTGAGTCGTCGAGCGGGAAGGGTGGGCAGTTCTTT
CASSESSSGKGGQFF
>TRBJ1-5|NA|TRBD1|TRBV6-6
TGTGCCAGCAGATCAGGGACAGTAAACAATCAGCCCCAGCATTTT
CASRSGTVNNQPQHF
>TRBJ2-1|NA|NA|TRBV11-1
TGTGCCAGGAGCTTAGTGACCGTAAATGAGCAGTTCTTC
CARSLVTVNEQFF
>TRBJ2-1|large|TRBD2|TRBV11-3
TGTGCCAGCAGCGCCGGACAGGGGGGACTAGCGGGAGGATTCAATGAGCAGTTCTTC
CASSAGQGGLAGGFNEQFF
>TRBJ1-1|NA|NA|TRBV7-8
TGTGCCAGCAGCCTTCGGGACGGCAACACTGAAGCTCTCTTT
CASSLRDGNTEALF
>TRBJ2-7|many|NA|TRBV10-1
TGCGCCAGCAGCGCTAATCTAGCGCGGGATTTCATCGAGCAGTACTTC
CASSANLARDFIEQYF
>TRBJ1-1|NA|TRBD1|TRBV5-4
TGTGCCAACAGCCCTGGACAGGACCGGAACACTGAAGATTTCTTT
CANSPGQDRNTEDFF
>TRBJ2-2|many|NA|TRBV5-1
TGCGCCAGCAGCTTTTGGGGTACCGGGGAGCTGTTTTTT
CASSFWGTGELFF
>TRBJ1-1|few|NA|TRBV18
TGTGCCAGCTCACCCGACCGGGGGACTGAAGCTTTCTTT
CASSPDRGTEAFF
>TRBJ1-5|NA|NA|TRBV10-1
TGCGCCAGCAACACATACCGGACAGAGAAAAATCAGCCCCAGCATTTT
CASNTYRTEKNQPQHF
>TRBJ2-1|NA|NA|TRBV11-3
TGTGCCAGCAGCTTAGGGTTCGGTGGGCTTTCCTACAATGAGCTGTCCTTC
CASSLGFGGLSYNELSF
>TRBJ1-2|NA|TRBD1|TRBV11-2
TGTGCCACCAGCTTAGGCACTACAGGGGGTGACTACACCTTC
CATSLGTTGGDYTF
>TRBJ2-1|NA|TRBD2|TRBV5-1
TGTGCCAGCATCCCCGGGACTAGCGGGACCGGTGAGCAGTTCTTC
CASIPGTSGTGEQFF
>TRBJ2-3|NA|NA|TRBV2
TGTGCCAGCAGTGACGGGGATCAGCCCCAGTATTTT
CASSDGDQPQYF
>TRBJ1-2|medium-sized|NA|TRBV30
TGTGCCTGGAGTGTTTCACAGGGAGTCCGCATCTATGGCTACACCTTC
CAWSVSQGVRIYGYTF
>TRBJ2-7|many|TRBD2|TRBV6-1
TGTGCCAGCAGTGAAGAGGTAGCGGGGAACTACGAGCAGTACTTC
CASSEEVAGNYEQYF
>TRBJ2-7|NA|TRBD1|TRBV11-3
TGTGCCAGCAGCTCGGGGAAAGGGGGCCGCTACGGGCAGTACTTC
CASSSGKGGRYGQYF
>TRBJ2-7|once|NA|TRBV4-1
TGCGCCAGTAGCCAGGCCGGGCAGGGCTACGAGCATTACTTC
CASSQAGQGYEHYF
>TRBJ2-1|NA|NA|TRBV20-1
TGCAATGCTAGCAACCCCTCGGTGGGATTAGTATCTTCGCGATACAGTGAGCAGTTCTTC
CNASNPSVGLVSSRYSEQFF
>TRBJ2-2|NA|NA|TRBV11-3
TGCGCCAGCATGGGAACTAGGGCGACCGGGGAACTGTTTTTT
CASMGTRATGELFF
>TRBJ1-1|NA|TRBD1|TRBV14
TGTGCCAGCAGCCTTCGACAGGGACTCTACACTGAAGCTTTCTTT
CASSLRQGLYTEAFF
>TRBJ2-7|many|TRBD1|TRBV5-1
TGCGCCAGCAGCCCGGGGACAGGGGGCTCCTACGAGCAGTACTTC
CASSPGTGGSYEQYF
>TRBJ1-2|many|NA|TRBV7-9
TGTGCCAGCCAACGACTAGGGGGAGGCTATGGCTACACCTTC
CASQRLGGGYGYTF
>TRBJ2-5|once|TRBD2|TRBV11-2
TGTACCAGCAGCCCGTCATCCGGACTAGCGGTGGAGACCCAGTACTTC
CTSSPSSGLAVETQYF
>TRBJ2-1|NA|TRBD1|TRBV5-4
TGTGCCAGCAGCTTAGACAGGGTGGGAAACTACAATGAGCAGTTCTTC
CASSLDRVGNYNEQFF
>TRBJ1-5|NA|NA|TRBV12-3/TRBV12-4
TGTGCCATCTCGGACTCTGGGGATCAACCCCAGCATTTT
CAISDSGDQPQHF
>TRBJ2-5|few|NA|TRBV24-1
TGTGCCACCAGTGACCGCGACAGGTCCACTGGGGGTTTACAAGAGACCCAGTACTTC
CATSDRDRSTGGLQETQYF
>TRBJ1-2|NA|NA|TRBV30
TGTGCCTGGAAACCCGGACAGTATAGGGGCGATGGCTACACCTTC
CAWKPGQYRGDGYTF
>TRBJ2-6|NA|NA|TRBV29-1
TGCAGCGTCGATAGTGGCTCTGGGGCCAACGTCCTGACTTTC
CSVDSGSGANVLTF
>TRBJ1-6|NA|NA|TRBV29-1
TGCAGTGTTGTGGTCAGCGATAATTCACCCCTCCACTTT
CSVVVSDNSPLHF
>TRBJ1-6|NA|TRBD1|TRBV11-2
TGCGCCAGCAGCTTAGAGGCAGGGGGAAGTAATTCACCCCTCCACTTT
CASSLEAGGSNSPLHF
>TRBJ2-2|many|NA|TRBV12-3/TRBV12-4
TGTGCCAGCAGTTCGAGCCAAAAGGGCGGGGAGCTGTTTTTT
CASSSSQKGGELFF
>TRBJ2-2|NA|NA|TRBV12-3/TRBV12-4
TGTGCCAGCATTCTCAGTACGAACACCGGGGAGCTGTTTTTT
CASILSTNTGELFF
>TRBJ2-1|NA|NA|TRBV24-1
TGTGCCACCAGTGACTCCACTATCCTGAGTAACAATGGGCAGTTCTTC
CATSDSTILSNNGQFF
>TRBJ2-5|NA|NA|TRBV7-9
TGTGCCAGCCACCAAGGGACCCAGCACTTC
CASHQGTQHF
>TRBJ2-1|NA|NA|TRBV11-1
TGTGCCAGCTGCTTCATAGGTGCATCCCTATACTTCAATGAGCAGTTCTTC
CASCFIGASLYFNEQFF
>TRBJ2-7|NA|NA|TRBV11-2
TGTACCTGCAGCTTAGATTGGGTCAGTCTATCGGGTCCCTACGAGCAGTACTTC
CTCSLDWVSLSGPYEQYF
>TRBJ2-7|NA|NA|TRBV29-1
TGCAGCGTCGCTTTCAACCCCAGGCCGCGGGGCGAGCAGTACTTC
CSVAFNPRPRGEQYF
>TRBJ2-1|many|NA|TRBV4-2
TGTGCCAGCAGCCAAAACGGTGGGCTAGCTGAAAATGAGCAGTTCTTC
CASSQNGGLAENEQFF